The 3 T cell receptor beta chains reported below all come from one sample, sequenced in a study of blood T cell repertoires in COVID-19. TCRdb's copy holds only in-frame clones and misses some; the assay was immunoSEQ multiplex PCR. The sample contains more than 450,000 clones, 87% of which appear only once. Sequencing was performed on PBMCs or T cells enriched from blood (not recorded which). The source of these receptors is a young woman who had recovered from COVID-19.

The chain carries TRBV16 and TRBJ1-1, with TRBD1 matching 10 bases. Per germline, CDR1 KGHSY and CDR2 FQNENV. With 3 bases clipped from V and 11 bases from J, the junction kept 3 bases outside the gene matches. This CDR3 is built from 12 residues. The CDR3: CASSHGTGAAFF. As DNA, the CDR3 is TGTGCCAGCAGCCACGGGACAGGGGCCGCTTTCTTT. The full variable domain, in which reference TRBV16 and TRBJ1-1 provide the parts outside the CDR3, is GEEVAQTPKHLVRGEGQKAKLYCAPIKGHSYVFWYQQVLKNEFKFLISFQNENVFDETGMPKERFSAKCLPNSPCSLEIQATKLEDSAVYFCASSHGTGAAFFGQGTRLTVV.

The chain joins TRBV5-1 to TRBJ1-2; TRBD1 matches 7 bases. The CDR3 length is 14 residues. The trim removed 2 bases at V and 6 bases at J, leaving 7 bases unmatched. Germline V gene data show CDR1 as SGHRS and CDR2 as YFSETQ. CDR3 bases: TGCGCCAGCAGCTTCCAAAGGGGGCTGGATGGCTACACCTTC. It specifies CASSFQRGLDGYTF.

The chain is built from TRBV6-1 and TRBJ1-1; D uncertain. Trimming left V 1 base short and J 4 bases short, with 7 bases between. Germline V gives CDR1 MNHNS, CDR2 SASEGT. There are 13 residues in the CDR3. In DNA, the CDR3 is TGTGCCAGCAGTGAAGTGAGAGCCACTGAAGCTTTCTTT. Its protein is CASSEVRATEAFF.